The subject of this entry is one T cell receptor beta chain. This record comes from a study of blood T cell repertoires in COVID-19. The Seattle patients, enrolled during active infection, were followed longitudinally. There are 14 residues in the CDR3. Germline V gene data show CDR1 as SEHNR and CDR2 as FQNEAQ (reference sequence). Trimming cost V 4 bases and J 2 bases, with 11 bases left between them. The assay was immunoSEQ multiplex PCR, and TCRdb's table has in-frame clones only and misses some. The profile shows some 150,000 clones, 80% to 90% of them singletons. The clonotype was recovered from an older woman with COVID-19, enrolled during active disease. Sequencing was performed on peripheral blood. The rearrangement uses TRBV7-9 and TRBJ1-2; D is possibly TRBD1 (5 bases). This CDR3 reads CASSSLDRNYGYTF. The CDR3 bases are TGTGCCAGCAGCTCGCTAGACAGAAACTATGGCTACACCTTC. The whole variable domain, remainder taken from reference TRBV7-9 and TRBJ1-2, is DTGVSQNPRHKITKRGQNVTFRCDPISEHNRLYWYRQTLGQGPEFLTYFQNEAQLEKSRLLSDRFSAERPKGSFSTLEIQRTEQGDSAMYLCASSSLDRNYGYTFGSGTRLTVV.